The 14 T cell receptor beta chains presented below share a single source sample, sequenced in a study of shared clonotypes between healthy human individuals. CD45RO-negative, CCR7-positively selected cells formed the naive CD8 fraction, excluding terminally differentiated effector memory CD45RA+ cells. TCRdb's copy holds only in-frame clones and misses some; the assay was immunoSEQ multiplex PCR. The sample shows under 2,000,000 clones, approximately 94% of them seen only once. Sequencing was carried out using naive CD8+ T cells sorted from blood. All receptors come from a man younger than 30 in good health.

V is TRBV6-5 and J is TRBJ1-2, with D possibly being TRBD1 (5 bases). The V end lost 0 bases, the J end lost 6 bases, and 14 bases lay between the germline ends. The CDR3 length is 15 residues. Germline CDR1 is MNHEY and CDR2 is SVGAGI. The CDR3 DNA sequence: TGTGCCAGCAGTTACTCGGGGGAAATGCGTGATGGCTACACCTTC. As protein: CASSYSGEMRDGYTF.

The chain uses TRBV7-2 and TRBJ2-7; possibly TRBD2 for D (6 bases). The CDR3 is 15 amino acids. The V end lost 4 bases, the J end lost 2 bases, and 15 bases lay between the germline ends. Germline V lookup: CDR1 SGHTA, CDR2 FQGNSA. CDR3 residues: CASSSLNGRTYEQYF. For the CDR3, the DNA is TGTGCCAGCAGCTCACTCAACGGGAGAACCTACGAGCAGTACTTC. Based on the CDR3 plus reference TRBV7-2 and TRBJ2-7, the full variable domain is GAGVSQSPSNKVTEKGKDVELRCDPISGHTALYWYRQSLGQGLEFLIYFQGNSAPDKSGLPSDRFSAERTGGSVSTLTIQRTQQEDSAVYLCASSSLNGRTYEQYFGPGTRLTVT.

This chain links TRBV15 with TRBJ1-5; TRBD1 might be the D (6 bases). Trimming cost V 7 bases and J 2 bases, with 36 bases left between them. The germline V gene encodes CDR1 LNHNV and CDR2 YYDKDF (reference sequence). This CDR3 has 22 residues. CDR3 nucleotide sequence: TGTGCCACCACCCACGGAAGCCCCAACCGTCCACCCTACAGGGAGGGCAATCAGCCCCAGCATTTT. This gives the protein CATTHGSPNRPPYREGNQPQHF.

The V and J genes are TRBV28 and TRBJ1-4; 7 positions agree with TRBD1. Germline CDR1 and CDR2: MDHEN and SYDVKM. J gave up 0 bases and V 5 bases, and 6 bases lay outside the gene matches. This CDR3 has 16 amino acids. Here the CDR3 reads CASSAYRGATNEKLFF. The DNA of the CDR3 is TGTGCCAGCAGTGCCTACAGGGGAGCAACTAATGAAAAACTGTTTTTT.

As to this clone: This CDR3 is also generated by other DNA sequences in the sample. The chain combines TRBV6-5 with TRBJ1-2; no clear D. The V and J ends lost 0 bases and 5 bases respectively, with 7 bases between them. This CDR3 is built from 13 residues. Germline loops: CDR1 MNHEY, CDR2 SVGAGI. The CDR3 DNA sequence: TGTGCCAGCAGTTACTCGGAAGGTTATGGCTACACCTTC. Amino acids: CASSYSEGYGYTF.

J is TRBJ1-1 and V is TRBV7-8, with no clear D. Trimming took off 1 base at V and 4 bases at J, with 4 bases between the two ends. The germline CDR1 and CDR2 sequences are SGHVS and FQNEAQ. The CDR3 consists of 12 residues. The CDR3 reads CASSLERTEAFF. The CDR3 nucleotides read TGTGCCAGCAGCTTAGAGCGCACTGAAGCTTTCTTT.

The chain is built from TRBV25-1 and TRBJ2-3; the D is unclear. The V gene lost 1 base and the J gene lost 3 bases, with 8 bases spanning the gap. The germline V gene encodes CDR1 MGHDK and CDR2 SYGVNS. CDR3 length: 14 residues. The CDR3 DNA follows: TGTGCCAGCAGTGAATCTCCTAGAACAGATACGCAGTATTTT. Translating gives CASSESPRTDTQYF.

This chain links TRBV2 with TRBJ2-3, with D unclear. The CDR3 runs 15 residues. V lost 6 bases and J 7 bases, leaving 20 bases between the germline ends. Germline V gene data show CDR1 as SNHLY and CDR2 as FYNNEI. The CDR3 loop reads CASRYDLLVGHTQYF. DNA of the CDR3: TGTGCCAGCAGGTACGATCTCCTCGTTGGCCATACGCAGTATTTT. Filled out from reference TRBV2 and TRBJ2-3, the complete variable domain reads EPEVTQTPSHQVTQMGQEVILRCVPISNHLYFYWYRQILGQKVEFLVSFYNNEISEKSEIFDDQFSVERPDGSNFTLKIRSTKLEDSAMYFCASRYDLLVGHTQYFGPGTRLTVL.

The chain employs TRBV9 and TRBJ2-1, with D possibly TRBD2 on 7 matching bases. Germline V gene lookup returns CDR1 SGDLS and CDR2 YYNGEE. V lost 4 bases to trimming and J lost 6 bases, with 17 bases between them. The CDR3 consists of 15 residues. The CDR3 nucleotides read TGTGCCAGCAGCCGAGGAGGGGGGGCCTCCAATGAGCAGTTCTTC. Its translation: CASSRGGGASNEQFF.

Notes on this clone: Other DNA sequences in the same sample also yield this CDR3. The chain links TRBV6-5 to TRBJ1-1; no clear D gene. Germline loops: CDR1 MNHEY, CDR2 SVGAGI. The CDR3 runs to 12 residues. With 2 bases removed from V and 6 bases from J, the gap between germline ends came to 7 bases. The CDR3 protein is CASSYVGAEAFF. The CDR3 nucleotides are TGTGCCAGCAGTTACGTTGGGGCTGAAGCTTTCTTT.

Notes on this clone: Sequence at one end of the junction differs from germline and may be a read error. The chain uses TRBV9 and TRBJ2-7; 10 bases agree with TRBD1. The CDR3 loop spans 10 amino acids. Per the germline V gene, CDR1 is SGDLS and CDR2 is YYNGEE. The CDR3 DNA follows: TGTGCCAGCAGCGAGGGGGACAGGGGCTTC. It yields the protein CASSEGDRGF. The full variable domain, rest sourced from reference TRBV9 and TRBJ2-7, is DSGVTQTPKHLITATGQRVTLRCSPRSGDLSVYWYQQSLDQGLQFLIQYYNGEERAKGNILERFSAQQFPDLHSELNLSSLELGDSALYFCASSEGDRGFGPGTRLTVT.

V usage is TRBV29-1 and J usage is TRBJ2-7, with a tentative D call TRBD1 (5 bases). The CDR3 has 17 amino acids. Germline V gives CDR1 SQVTM, CDR2 ANQGSEA. Trimming shortened V by 5 bases and J by 3 bases, and 26 bases separated the two germline ends. The CDR3 protein is CSVFGILEQGRLYEQYF. As DNA, the CDR3 is TGCAGCGTTTTTGGGATTTTAGAGCAGGGTCGCCTCTACGAGCAGTACTTC.

Concerning this clone: This CDR3 is also generated by other DNA sequences in the sample. The CDR3 here is CASSLGVNTEAFF. For the CDR3, the DNA is TGTGCCAGCAGTTTGGGGGTGAACACTGAAGCTTTCTTT. The chain has TRBV13 and TRBJ1-1, with TRBD1 as a possible D gene (5 bases). Germline V gene data show CDR1 as PRHDT and CDR2 as FYEKMQ (reference sequence). Trimming removed 6 bases from V and 0 bases from J, with 8 bases in between. The CDR3 contains 13 residues.

The chain couples TRBV6-1 to TRBJ2-2, with TRBD1 as a possible D gene (6 bases). Trimming removed 3 bases at V and 3 bases at J, with 17 bases between. Germline V CDR1 and CDR2: MNHNS, SASEGT. The CDR3 consists of 17 residues. CDR3 protein: CASSDGTPLKYTGELFF. The CDR3 DNA reads as TGTGCCAGCAGTGACGGGACACCCCTAAAATACACCGGGGAGCTGTTTTTT.